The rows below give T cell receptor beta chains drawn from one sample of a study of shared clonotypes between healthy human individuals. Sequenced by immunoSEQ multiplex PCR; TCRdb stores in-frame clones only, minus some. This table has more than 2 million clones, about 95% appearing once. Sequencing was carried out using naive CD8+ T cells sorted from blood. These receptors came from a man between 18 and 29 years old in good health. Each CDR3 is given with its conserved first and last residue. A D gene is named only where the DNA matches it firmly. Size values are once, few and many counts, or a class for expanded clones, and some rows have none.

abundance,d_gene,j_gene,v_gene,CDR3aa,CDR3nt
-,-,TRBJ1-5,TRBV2,CASSLFASLDQPQHF,TGTGCCAGCAGTCTCTTCGCCAGCCTTGATCAGCCCCAGCATTTT
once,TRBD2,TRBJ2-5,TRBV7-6,CASSSSRTGTSLRETQYF,TGTGCCAGCAGCTCATCCCGAACCGGGACTAGCTTACGAGAGACCCAGTACTTC
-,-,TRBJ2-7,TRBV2,CASSATSGAHYEQYF,TGTGCCAGCAGTGCCACTTCTGGGGCACATTACGAGCAGTACTTC
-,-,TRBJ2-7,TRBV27,CASSSNLMGNEQYF,TGTGCCAGCAGTTCAAACCTAATGGGTAACGAGCAGTACTTC
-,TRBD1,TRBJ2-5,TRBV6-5,CASSYSETGSQETQYF,TGTGCCAGCAGTTACTCGGAGACAGGGTCCCAAGAGACCCAGTACTTC
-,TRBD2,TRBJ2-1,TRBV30,CAWSGRTSGRGANYNEQFF,TGTGCCTGGAGTGGGAGGACTAGCGGGAGGGGGGCTAACTACAATGAGCAGTTCTTC
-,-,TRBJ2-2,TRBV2,CAGGGQLNTGELFF,TGTGCCGGAGGGGGACAGTTGAACACCGGGGAGCTGTTTTTT
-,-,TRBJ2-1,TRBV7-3,CASSLLAHNEQFF,TGTGCCAGCAGCTTATTAGCCCACAATGAGCAGTTCTTC
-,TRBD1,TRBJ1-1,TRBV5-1,CASSSGQGDPEAFF,TGCGCCAGCAGCTCGGGACAGGGGGACCCTGAAGCTTTCTTT
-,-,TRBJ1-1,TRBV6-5,CASSLDQGSPEAFF,TGTGCCAGCAGTTTAGATCAGGGGTCCCCTGAAGCTTTCTTT
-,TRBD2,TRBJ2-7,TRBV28,CASSPLAGSSYEQYF,TGTGCCAGCAGTCCTCTAGCGGGGAGCTCCTACGAGCAGTACTTC
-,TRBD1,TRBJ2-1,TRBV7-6,CASSPRQGSYNEQFF,TGTGCCAGCAGCCCGAGACAGGGGTCCTACAATGAGCAGTTCTTC
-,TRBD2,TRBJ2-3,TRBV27,CASSSLGLAGVRDTQYF,TGTGCCAGCAGTTCCCTGGGACTAGCGGGAGTGCGGGATACGCAGTATTTT